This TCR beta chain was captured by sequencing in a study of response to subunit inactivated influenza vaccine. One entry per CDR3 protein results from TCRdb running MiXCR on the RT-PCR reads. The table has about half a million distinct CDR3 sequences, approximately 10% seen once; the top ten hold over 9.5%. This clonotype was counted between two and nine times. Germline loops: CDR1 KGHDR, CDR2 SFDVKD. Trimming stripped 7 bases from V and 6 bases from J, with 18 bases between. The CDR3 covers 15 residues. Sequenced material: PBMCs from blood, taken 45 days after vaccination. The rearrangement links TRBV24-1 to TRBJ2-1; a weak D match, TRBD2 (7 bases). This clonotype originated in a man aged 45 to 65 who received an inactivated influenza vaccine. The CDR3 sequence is CATRGGDLVTNEQFF. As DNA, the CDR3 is TGTGCCACCAGAGGGGGGGATCTTGTCACCAATGAGCAGTTCTTC.